Presented here are 15 T cell receptor beta chains from one specimen sequenced in a study of early T cells in non-severe SARS-CoV-2 infection. TCRdb used MiXCR to reprocess the 5' RACE reads, holding one entry per CDR3 protein. The table shows some 77,000 distinct CDR3 sequences, with about 5% occurring only once. The starting material was whole blood, obtained at baseline. Source of these receptors: an adult who was a healthcare worker with PCR-confirmed SARS-CoV-2 infection or an uninfected control (not recorded which).

In this sample, this clonotype turned up a few times. Because it lacks the conserved phenylalanine or tryptophan at the end, this CDR3 is likely a read error. The DNA is left out, because the CDR3 cannot be placed on it with certainty; the CDR3 is given as TCRdb lists it. The chain combines TRBV12-2 with TRBJ2-7; the table's D gene call, TRBD1, was not cross checked with the DNA. TRBV12-2 is described as a pseudogene. The CDR3 numbers 12 amino acids, ends counted. The CDR3 here is CASRLRTEDTSP.

CDR3 protein: CASSIVPGQPNYGYTF. The CDR3 coding sequence is TGTGCCAGTAGTATAGTTCCGGGACAGCCTAACTATGGCTACACCTTC. V is TRBV19 and J is TRBJ1-2; 7 bases are shared with TRBD1. The CDR3 is 16 amino acids. Losses at the gene ends were 1 base for V and 0 bases for J; bases not matched to a gene: 5. Germline CDR1 LNHDA, CDR2 SQIVND (reference sequence).

This clonotype was picked up many times. The chain employs TRBV20-1 and TRBJ2-1; 7 bases are a match to TRBD2. V trimming: 6 bases; J trimming: 5 bases; junction bases outside the gene matches: 10. The length of the CDR3 is 14 residues. The germline V gene encodes CDR1 DFQATT and CDR2 SNEGSKA (reference sequence). The CDR3: CSAEREILDNEQFF. The CDR3 region has the DNA TGCAGTGCAGAGCGGGAAATCCTTGACAATGAGCAGTTCTTC.

V gene TRBV19 combines with J gene TRBJ2-2; D ambiguous. The CDR3 is 14 residues long. V was cut by 5 bases and J by 2 bases, with 9 bases left in between. Germline CDR1 reads LNHDA; CDR2 reads SQIVND (reference sequence). The CDR3, as DNA: TGTGCCAGTAGTGCAGCGAGAAACACCGGGGAGCTGTTTTTT. It is translated as CASSAARNTGELFF.

This clonotype was recorded at least ten times. V gene TRBV20-1 combines with J gene TRBJ2-7, with 7 bases aligning to TRBD2. Germline CDR1 is DFQATT and CDR2 is SNEGSKA (reference sequence). V lost 3 bases, J lost 2 bases, and 4 bases stayed unmatched. CDR3 length: 13 amino acids. CDR3 sequence: CSARGGYPYEQYF. DNA for the CDR3: TGCAGTGCTAGGGGGGGGTACCCCTACGAGCAGTACTTC.

This clonotype was counted many times. The J gene is TRBJ2-3, the V gene TRBV7-9, with unresolved D. V was trimmed by 5 bases and J by 3 bases, leaving 18 bases between them. Germline CDR1 reads SEHNR; CDR2 reads FQNEAQ (reference sequence). This CDR3 contains 16 residues. This chain's CDR3 is CASSPRLASLTDTQYF. DNA of the CDR3: TGTGCCAGCAGCCCCCGTTTAGCCAGCCTTACAGATACGCAGTATTTT.

This clonotype was detected only a few times. The chain uses TRBV3-1 and TRBJ2-2; 7 bases line up with TRBD1. The CDR3 consists of 15 residues. Trimming cost V 7 bases and J 3 bases; bases outside gene matches: 8. Germline V gives CDR1 LGHDT, CDR2 YNNKEL (reference sequence). The CDR3 spells CASTKDTGDTGELFF. The DNA of the CDR3 is TGTGCCAGCACCAAGGACACAGGGGACACCGGGGAGCTGTTTTTT.

This clonotype has ten or more counts. The chain carries TRBV6-6 and TRBJ1-5, with no clear D. Trimming removed 7 bases at V and 0 bases at J, with 16 bases between. The germline V gene has CDR1 MNHNY and CDR2 SVGAGI (reference sequence). The CDR3 contains 16 residues. The CDR3 coding sequence is TGTGCCAGCAAAGGCCAGAATGACTATAGCAATCAGCCCCAGCATTTT. This encodes CASKGQNDYSNQPQHF.

The rearrangement uses TRBV7-9 and TRBJ1-1; unclear D gene. The germline V gene has CDR1 SEHNR and CDR2 FQNEAQ (reference sequence). V lost 1 base, J lost 6 bases, and 9 bases lay in between. The CDR3 length is 13 residues. The CDR3 nucleotides read TGTGCCAGCAGCTTAGACCCGGGGTCTGAAGCTTTCTTT. Translation gives CASSLDPGSEAFF.

This clonotype was counted at least ten times. The chain is built from TRBV20-1 and TRBJ2-1; D perhaps matches TRBD1 (5 bases). Trimming shortened V by 1 base and J by 10 bases, and 14 bases separated the two germline ends. The CDR3 contains 13 residues. Germline V gene sequence: CDR1 DFQATT, CDR2 SNEGSKA (reference sequence). The CDR3 DNA reads as TGCAGTGCTAGAGGGGGCGGAACCAGGGAGCAGTTCTTC. This sequence encodes CSARGGGTREQFF.

This clonotype came up many times. The J gene is TRBJ1-2, the V gene TRBV6-1, with D possibly being TRBD1 (5 bases). With 2 bases removed from V and 0 bases from J, the gap between germline ends came to 10 bases. Germline V gene lookup returns CDR1 MNHNS and CDR2 SASEGT. The CDR3 contains 15 residues. The CDR3 is CASSEYGGANYGYTF. In DNA, the CDR3 is TGTGCCAGCAGTGAATACGGGGGAGCTAACTATGGCTACACCTTC.

This clonotype has more than one count but fewer than ten. The rearrangement uses TRBV4-1 and TRBJ2-1; 8 bases map to TRBD2. The V gene's germline CDR1 is MGHRA and CDR2 YSYEKL. The CDR3 has 17 residues. V was pared by 1 base and J by 2 bases, with 7 bases of the junction left unmatched. CDR3 bases: TGCGCCAGCAGCCAAGTAAAAGCGGGAGTTGCCTACAATGAGCAGTTCTTC. Translating it yields CASSQVKAGVAYNEQFF.

This clonotype has a count of ten or more. This chain connects TRBV10-2 to TRBJ2-7; TRBD1 matches at 7 bases. This CDR3 spans 14 amino acids. V trimming: 6 bases; J trimming: 5 bases; junction bases outside the gene matches: 10. Germline loops: CDR1 WSHSY, CDR2 SAAADI. CDR3 DNA sequence: TGCGCCAGCAGCCACCTTGGGGGACAGAACGAGCAGTACTTC. It translates to CASSHLGGQNEQYF.

This clonotype has at least ten counts. The chain recombines TRBV29-1 with TRBJ1-2; D is possibly TRBD1 (5 bases). V lost 5 bases and J 6 bases, leaving 10 bases between the germline ends. Germline CDR1 reads SQVTM; CDR2 reads ANQGSEA. The CDR3 is made up of 11 amino acids. In DNA form, the CDR3 reads TGCAGCGTTTTAGGGGCAAATGGCTACACCTTC. This translates into CSVLGANGYTF.

This clonotype was detected ten times or more. The chain employs TRBV5-1 and TRBJ2-1; no firm D call. Per the germline V gene, CDR1 is SGHRS and CDR2 is YFSETQ. Deletions cut 4 bases from V and 5 bases from J, with 4 bases between. The CDR3 contains 11 residues. The CDR3 here is CASSQDNEQFF. Written as DNA, the CDR3 is TGCGCCAGCAGCCAGGACAATGAGCAGTTCTTC.